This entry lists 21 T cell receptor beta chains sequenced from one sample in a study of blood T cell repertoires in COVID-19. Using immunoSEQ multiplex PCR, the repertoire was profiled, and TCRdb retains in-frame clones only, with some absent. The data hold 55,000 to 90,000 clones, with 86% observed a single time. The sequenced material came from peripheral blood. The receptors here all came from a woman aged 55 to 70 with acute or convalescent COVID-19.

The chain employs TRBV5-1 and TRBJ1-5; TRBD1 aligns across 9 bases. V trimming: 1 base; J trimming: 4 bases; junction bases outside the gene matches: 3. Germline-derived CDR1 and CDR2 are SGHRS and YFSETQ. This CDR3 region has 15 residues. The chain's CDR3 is CASSLSGQGNQPQHF. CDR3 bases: TGCGCCAGCAGCTTGAGTGGACAGGGGAATCAGCCCCAGCATTTT.

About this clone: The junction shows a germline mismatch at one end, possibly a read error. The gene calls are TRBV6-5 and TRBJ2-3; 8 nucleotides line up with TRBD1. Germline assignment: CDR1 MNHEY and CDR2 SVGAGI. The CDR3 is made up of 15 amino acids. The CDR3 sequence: CATSLTGQDTDTQYF. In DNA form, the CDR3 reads TGTGCCACCAGTCTAACGGGACAGGACACAGATACGCAGTATTTT.

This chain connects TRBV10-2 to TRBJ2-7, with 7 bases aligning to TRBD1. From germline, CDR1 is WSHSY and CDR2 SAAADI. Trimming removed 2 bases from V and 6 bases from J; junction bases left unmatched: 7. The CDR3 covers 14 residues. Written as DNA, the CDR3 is TGCGCCAGCAGTGAGGCCGGGACAGCTGTCGAGCAGTACTTC. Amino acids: CASSEAGTAVEQYF.

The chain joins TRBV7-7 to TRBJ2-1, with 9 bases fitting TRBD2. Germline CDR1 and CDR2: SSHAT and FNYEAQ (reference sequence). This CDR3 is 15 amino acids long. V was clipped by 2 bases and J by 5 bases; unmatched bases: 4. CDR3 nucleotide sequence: TGTGCCAGCAGCTTAAGACTAGCGGAAAACAATGAGCAGTTCTTC. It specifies CASSLRLAENNEQFF.

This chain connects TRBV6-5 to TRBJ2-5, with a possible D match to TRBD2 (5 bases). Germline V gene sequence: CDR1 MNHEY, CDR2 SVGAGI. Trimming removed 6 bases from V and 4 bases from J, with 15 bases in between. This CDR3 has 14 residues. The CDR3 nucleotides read TGTGCCAGCAGCCTATGGGAGAGACGAGAGACCCAGTACTTC. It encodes CASSLWERRETQYF.

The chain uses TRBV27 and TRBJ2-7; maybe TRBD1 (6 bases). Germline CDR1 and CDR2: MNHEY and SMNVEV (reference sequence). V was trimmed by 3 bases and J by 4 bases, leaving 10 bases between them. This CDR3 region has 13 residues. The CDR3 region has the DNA TGTGCCAGCAGTTTGGCAGGGGCATACGAGCAGTACTTC. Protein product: CASSLAGAYEQYF.

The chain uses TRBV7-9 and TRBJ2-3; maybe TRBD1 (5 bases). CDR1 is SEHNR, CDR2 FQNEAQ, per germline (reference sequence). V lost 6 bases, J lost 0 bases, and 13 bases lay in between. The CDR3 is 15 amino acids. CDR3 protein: CASSSRQISTDTQYF. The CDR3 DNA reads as TGTGCCAGCAGTAGCCGACAGATTAGCACAGATACGCAGTATTTT. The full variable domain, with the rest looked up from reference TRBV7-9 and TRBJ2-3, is DTGVSQNPRHKITKRGQNVTFRCDPISEHNRLYWYRQTLGQGPEFLTYFQNEAQLEKSRLLSDRFSAERPKGSFSTLEIQRTEQGDSAMYLCASSSRQISTDTQYFGPGTRLTVL.

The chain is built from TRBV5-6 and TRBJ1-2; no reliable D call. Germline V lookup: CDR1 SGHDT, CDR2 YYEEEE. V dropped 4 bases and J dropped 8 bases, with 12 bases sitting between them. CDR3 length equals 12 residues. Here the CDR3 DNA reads TGTGCCAGCAGCCGCGGGGAGTTGGGCTACACCTTC. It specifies CASSRGELGYTF. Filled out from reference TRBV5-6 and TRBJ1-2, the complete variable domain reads DAGVTQSPTHLIKTRGQQVTLRCSPKSGHDTVSWYQQALGQGPQFIFQYYEEEERQRGNFPDRFSGHQFPNYSSELNVNALLLGDSALYLCASSRGELGYTFGSGTRLTVV.

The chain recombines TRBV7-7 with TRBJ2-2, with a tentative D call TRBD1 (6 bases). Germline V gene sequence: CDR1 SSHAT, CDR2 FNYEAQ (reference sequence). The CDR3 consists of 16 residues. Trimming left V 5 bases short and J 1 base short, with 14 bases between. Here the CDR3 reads CASSPDRIVNTGELFF. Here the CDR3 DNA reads TGTGCCAGCAGCCCCGACAGGATCGTGAACACCGGGGAGCTGTTTTTT.

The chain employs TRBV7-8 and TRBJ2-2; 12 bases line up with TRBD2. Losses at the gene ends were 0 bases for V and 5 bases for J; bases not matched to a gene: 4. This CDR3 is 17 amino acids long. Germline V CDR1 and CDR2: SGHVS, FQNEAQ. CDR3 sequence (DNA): TGTGCCAGCAGCTTAGCATTACTAGCGGGGGGAACCGGGGAGCTGTTTTTT. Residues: CASSLALLAGGTGELFF. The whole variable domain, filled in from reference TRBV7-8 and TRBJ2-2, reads GAGVSQSPRYKVAKRGQDVALRCDPISGHVSLFWYQQALGQGPEFLTYFQNEAQLDKSGLPSDRFFAERPEGSVSTLKIQRTQQEDSAVYLCASSLALLAGGTGELFFGEGSRLTVL.

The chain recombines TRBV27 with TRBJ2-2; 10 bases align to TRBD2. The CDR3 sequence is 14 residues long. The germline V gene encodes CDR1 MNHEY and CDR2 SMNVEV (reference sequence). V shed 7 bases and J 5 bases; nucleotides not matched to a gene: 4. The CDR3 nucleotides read TGTGCCAGCATGCTAGCGGGGGCTACCGGGGAGCTGTTTTTT. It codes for CASMLAGATGELFF.

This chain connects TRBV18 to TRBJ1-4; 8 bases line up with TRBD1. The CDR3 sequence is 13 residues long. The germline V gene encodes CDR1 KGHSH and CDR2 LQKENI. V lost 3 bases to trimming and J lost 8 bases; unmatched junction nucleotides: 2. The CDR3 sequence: CASSPRDREKLFF. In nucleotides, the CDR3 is TGTGCCAGCTCACCGAGGGACAGGGAAAAACTGTTTTTT.

The CDR3 sequence is CASSLAVRDNSPLHF. The CDR3 DNA is TGTGCCAGCAGCTTAGCGGTCAGGGATAATTCACCCCTCCACTTT. V is TRBV7-8 and J is TRBJ1-6; TRBD1 might be the D (5 bases). The germline V and J ends were trimmed by 0 bases and 5 bases, with 8 bases remaining between them. This CDR3 spans 15 amino acids. Germline assignment: CDR1 SGHVS and CDR2 FQNEAQ.

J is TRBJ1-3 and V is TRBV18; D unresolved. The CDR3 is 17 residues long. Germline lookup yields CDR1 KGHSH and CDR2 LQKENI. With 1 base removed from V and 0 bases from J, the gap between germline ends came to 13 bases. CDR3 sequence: CASSPLRSLDSGNTIYF. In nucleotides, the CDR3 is TGTGCCAGCTCACCACTGCGGTCCCTGGACTCTGGAAACACCATATATTTT.

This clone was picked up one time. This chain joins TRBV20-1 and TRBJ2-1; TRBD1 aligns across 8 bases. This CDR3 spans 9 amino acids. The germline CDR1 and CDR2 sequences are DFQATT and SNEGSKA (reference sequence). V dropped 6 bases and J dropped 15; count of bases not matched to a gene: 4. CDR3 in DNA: TGCAGTGCAGGGACAGGTCCGTTCTTC. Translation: CSAGTGPFF.

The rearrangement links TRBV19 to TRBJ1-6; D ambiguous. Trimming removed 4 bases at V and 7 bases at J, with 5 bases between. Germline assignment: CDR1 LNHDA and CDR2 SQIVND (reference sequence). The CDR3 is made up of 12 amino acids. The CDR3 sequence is CASSTRNSPLHF. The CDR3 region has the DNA TGTGCCAGTAGTACGCGGAATTCACCCCTCCACTTT.

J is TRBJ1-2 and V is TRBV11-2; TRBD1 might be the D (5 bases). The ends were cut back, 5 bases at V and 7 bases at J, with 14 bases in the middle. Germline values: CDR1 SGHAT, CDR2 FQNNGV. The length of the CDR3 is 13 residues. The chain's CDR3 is CASSQLGAVGYTF. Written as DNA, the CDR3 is TGTGCCAGCAGCCAACTTGGGGCAGTTGGCTACACCTTC.

In DNA form, the CDR3 reads TGTGCCATCAGTGAGCCCGGACTAGCAGCGAACACCGGGGAGCTGTTTTTT. Its protein product is CAISEPGLAANTGELFF. This rearrangement joins TRBV10-3 to TRBJ2-2, with 8 bases identical to TRBD2. Germline values: CDR1 ENHRY, CDR2 SYGVKD. The ends lost 2 bases at V and 0 bases at J; junction bases unmatched: 5. The CDR3 loop spans 17 amino acids.

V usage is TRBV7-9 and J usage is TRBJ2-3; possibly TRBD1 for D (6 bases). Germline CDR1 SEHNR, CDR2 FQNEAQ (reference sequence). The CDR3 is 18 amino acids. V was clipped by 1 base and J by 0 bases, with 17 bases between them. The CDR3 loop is CASSLEQTGMDSTDTQYF. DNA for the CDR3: TGTGCCAGCAGCTTAGAACAAACAGGGATGGACAGCACAGATACGCAGTATTTT.

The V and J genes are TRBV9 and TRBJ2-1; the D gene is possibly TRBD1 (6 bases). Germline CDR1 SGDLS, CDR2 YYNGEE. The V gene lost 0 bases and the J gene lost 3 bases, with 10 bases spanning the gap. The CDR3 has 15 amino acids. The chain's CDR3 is CASSVEQGIYNEQFF. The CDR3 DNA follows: TGTGCCAGCAGCGTAGAACAGGGTATCTACAATGAGCAGTTCTTC.

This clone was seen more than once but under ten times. CDR3 protein: CASSLGQGAVDEQFF. The CDR3 DNA is TGCGCCAGCAGCTTGGGACAGGGGGCCGTGGATGAGCAGTTCTTC. This sequence joins TRBV5-1 and TRBJ2-1, with 10 bases fitting TRBD1. Unmatched junction bases numbered 5, after V lost 0 bases and J lost 8 bases. The CDR3 has 15 amino acids. CDR1 SGHRS and CDR2 YFSETQ come from the germline V gene.